Listed here are 20 T cell receptor beta chains from one sample, sequenced in a study of cytomegalovirus exposure and HLA in healthy donors. Primers included in the PCR were 60 Vbeta and 13 Jbeta primers. Using immunoSEQ multiplex PCR, the repertoire was profiled, and TCRdb retains in-frame clones only, with some absent. The repertoire has 100,000 to 150,000 clones, approximately 77% of them found once; the top ten carry 1.2% to 1.5%. Material: PBMCs. These receptor sequences come from a woman in her forties in good health and CMV-seronegative.

V gene TRBV27 combines with J gene TRBJ1-1; a possible D gene is TRBD1 (5 bases). Trimming pared 4 bases from V and 9 bases from J, leaving 15 bases between. The CDR3 spans 13 residues. The germline gives CDR1 MNHEY, CDR2 SMNVEV (reference sequence). The CDR3 DNA reads TGTGCCAGCAGTTCCCCAGGGAGGCTCAAAGCTTTCTTT. Its protein product is CASSSPGRLKAFF.

The V call is TRBV30, the J call TRBJ1-2, with a tentative D call TRBD1 (5 bases). The CDR3 extends over 15 amino acids. Germline V CDR1 and CDR2: GTSNPN, SVGIG (reference sequence). Deletions cut 3 bases from V and 2 bases from J, with 16 bases between. The CDR3 region is CAWRDRNRNNYGYTF. Here the CDR3 DNA reads TGTGCCTGGAGGGACCGCAACAGGAACAACTATGGCTACACCTTC.

V usage is TRBV6-5 and J usage is TRBJ2-2; D gene unclear. V lost 3 bases and J 6 bases, leaving 5 bases between the germline ends. The CDR3 consists of 12 residues. Looked up from germline, CDR1 is MNHEY and CDR2 is SVGAGI. CDR3 sequence: CASSYRSGELFF. In DNA, the CDR3 is TGTGCCAGCAGTTATCGGTCCGGGGAGCTGTTTTTT.

The V call is TRBV30, the J call TRBJ1-1; no clear D. Germline V CDR1 and CDR2: GTSNPN, SVGIG (reference sequence). The CDR3 loop spans 12 amino acids. The germline V and J ends were trimmed by 2 bases and 5 bases, with 9 bases remaining between them. The CDR3 DNA reads as TGTGCCTGGAGTAGAGGTGGGACTGAAGCTTTCTTT. It translates to CAWSRGGTEAFF.

This clone was seen a few times. The gene calls are TRBV2 and TRBJ2-2; the D is unclear. Germline V gene lookup returns CDR1 SNHLY and CDR2 FYNNEI. Trimming took off 1 base at V and 4 bases at J, with 7 bases between the two ends. CDR3 size: 14 residues. CDR3 in amino acids: CASSEGSRTGELFF. CDR3 in DNA: TGTGCCAGCAGTGAAGGTTCCCGCACCGGGGAGCTGTTTTTT. The variable domain in full, completed from reference TRBV2 and TRBJ2-2, reads EPEVTQTPSHQVTQMGQEVILRCVPISNHLYFYWYRQILGQKVEFLVSFYNNEISEKSEIFDDQFSVERPDGSNFTLKIRSTKLEDSAMYFCASSEGSRTGELFFGEGSRLTVL.

The J gene is TRBJ1-1, the V gene TRBV7-6; D may be TRBD1 (6 bases). Germline V lookup: CDR1 SGHVS, CDR2 FNYEAQ. The CDR3 runs to 17 residues. The V gene lost 2 bases and the J gene lost 8 bases, with 24 bases spanning the gap. The CDR3 DNA reads TGTGCCAGCAGCTTAAGCGGGGGCCAGCTCCGAGTCTTCGAAGCTTTCTTT. This sequence encodes CASSLSGGQLRVFEAFF. Full variable domain (missing parts from reference TRBV7-6 and TRBJ1-1): GAGVSQSPRYKVTKRGQDVALRCDPISGHVSLYWYRQALGQGPEFLTYFNYEAQQDKSGLPNDRFSAERPEGSISTLTIQRTEQRDSAMYRCASSLSGGQLRVFEAFFGQGTRLTVV.

The chain uses TRBV10-2 and TRBJ2-3, with 7 bases lining up with TRBD2. The CDR3 sequence is 16 residues long. V shed 2 bases and J 1 base; nucleotides not matched to a gene: 6. The germline V gene encodes CDR1 WSHSY and CDR2 SAAADI. CDR3 protein: CASSEMAGVGTDTQYF. The CDR3 region has the DNA TGCGCCAGCAGTGAGATGGCGGGGGTGGGCACAGATACGCAGTATTTT.

The chain joins TRBV4-2 to TRBJ2-1, with D perhaps TRBD2 (6 bases). This CDR3 is built from 16 residues. In germline, CDR1 is LGHNA, CDR2 YNFKEQ. The ends were cut back, 1 base at V and 6 bases at J, with 16 bases in the middle. CDR3 sequence reads: CASSQVAASRGNEQFF. CDR3 nucleotide sequence: TGTGCCAGCAGCCAAGTTGCGGCTTCGCGGGGCAATGAGCAGTTCTTC.

The V call is TRBV29-1, the J call TRBJ2-7, with 8 bases lining up with TRBD2. V was pared by 4 bases and J by 2 bases, with 10 bases of the junction left unmatched. Germline CDR1 is SQVTM and CDR2 is ANQGSEA. There are 15 residues in the CDR3. CDR3 coding DNA: TGCAGCGTTGGGTCTAGCGGGCGGGAACCCTACGAGCAGTACTTC. It yields the protein CSVGSSGREPYEQYF.

The gene calls are TRBV6-5 and TRBJ1-6, with D perhaps matching TRBD1 (5 bases). Germline loops: CDR1 MNHEY, CDR2 SVGAGI. The CDR3 has 16 amino acids. With 0 bases removed from V and 4 bases from J, the gap between germline ends came to 10 bases. The CDR3 nucleotides are TGTGCCAGCAGTTACTCATCAGGGAGGTATAATTCACCCCTCCACTTT. It translates to CASSYSSGRYNSPLHF.

The rearrangement uses TRBV4-1 and TRBJ2-2; 9 bases map to TRBD1. Trimming cost V 0 bases and J 8 bases; bases outside gene matches: 7. This CDR3 comprises 16 residues. Per the germline V gene, CDR1 is MGHRA and CDR2 is YSYEKL. The CDR3 DNA is TGCGCCAGCAGCCAAGATCTGACAGGGGGGTCGGGGGAGCTGTTTTTT. It yields the protein CASSQDLTGGSGELFF.

The chain has TRBV19 and TRBJ1-1; no definite D call. V was pared by 9 bases and J by 1 base, with 12 bases between. Looked up from germline, CDR1 is LNHDA and CDR2 is SQIVND (reference sequence). There are 13 residues in the CDR3. The CDR3 loop reads CASSGFSNTEAFF. The DNA for the CDR3 is TGTGCCAGCAGCGGGTTTTCGAACACTGAAGCTTTCTTT.

The V and J genes are TRBV10-1 and TRBJ1-1, with unresolved D. The CDR3 covers 12 residues. The ends were cut back, 4 bases at V and 3 bases at J, with 6 bases in the middle. Looked up from germline, CDR1 is WNHNN and CDR2 is SYGVQD (reference sequence). This chain's CDR3 is CASSGGDTEAFF. CDR3 DNA: TGCGCCAGCAGTGGCGGGGACACTGAAGCTTTCTTT.

The J gene is TRBJ1-5, the V gene TRBV6-1; 7 positions agree with TRBD1. The germline V gene has CDR1 MNHNS and CDR2 SASEGT. After removal of 11 bases from V and 2 bases from J, the junction contained 9 bases not matched to a gene. CDR3 length: 14 residues. For the CDR3, the DNA is TGTGCCGGAGACAGGACAGGAGGCAATCAGCCCCAGCATTTT. Protein sequence: CAGDRTGGNQPQHF.

J is TRBJ2-2 and V is TRBV10-3; 8 nucleotides match TRBD1. V was pared by 6 bases and J by 4 bases, with 7 bases of the junction left unmatched. The length of the CDR3 is 15 residues. Germline CDR1 is ENHRY and CDR2 is SYGVKD. CDR3 nucleotides: TGTGCCATCAGCAGGGGGCTTGAGGCCACCGGGGAGCTGTTTTTT. Its protein is CAISRGLEATGELFF.

The chain is built from TRBV7-9 and TRBJ2-2, with 9 bases that match TRBD2. V dropped 2 bases and J dropped 6; count of bases not matched to a gene: 10. The CDR3 has 17 residues. Germline V gene sequence: CDR1 SEHNR, CDR2 FQNEAQ (reference sequence). CDR3: CASSLTSGLRIAGELFF. In DNA form, the CDR3 reads TGTGCCAGCAGCTTAACTAGCGGGTTAAGAATCGCCGGGGAGCTGTTTTTT. Together with reference TRBV7-9 and TRBJ2-2, the CDR3 gives the full variable domain: DTGVSQNPRHKITKRGQNVTFRCDPISEHNRLYWYRQTLGQGPEFLTYFQNEAQLEKSRLLSDRFSAERPKGSFSTLEIQRTEQGDSAMYLCASSLTSGLRIAGELFFGEGSRLTVL.

This rearrangement joins TRBV7-2 to TRBJ2-3, with 12 bases matching TRBD2. Germline trimming cut 4 bases from V and 5 bases from J; bases unmatched to any gene: 7. CDR3 length: 16 amino acids. Germline V gene data show CDR1 as SGHTA and CDR2 as FQGNSA. CDR3 in amino acids: CASSWRTSGVGDTQYF. The CDR3 bases are TGTGCCAGCAGCTGGCGGACTAGCGGGGTGGGAGATACGCAGTATTTT.

V usage is TRBV5-1 and J usage is TRBJ2-7; D is uncertain. The CDR3 spans 15 residues. Trimming shortened V by 2 bases and J by 1 base, and 13 bases separated the two germline ends. In germline, CDR1 is SGHRS, CDR2 YFSETQ. The CDR3 nucleotides read TGCGCCAGCAGCTTCGACACCTCCCCGTCCTACGAGCAGTACTTC. Translation gives CASSFDTSPSYEQYF.

This chain joins TRBV11-2 and TRBJ2-7; D possibly corresponds to TRBD2 (5 bases). Trimming stripped 1 base from V and 3 bases from J, with 7 bases between. CDR1 is SGHAT, CDR2 FQNNGV, per germline. CDR3 length: 13 residues. The CDR3 sequence is CASSLGGDYEQYF. Written as DNA, the CDR3 is TGTGCCAGCAGCTTAGGGGGAGACTACGAGCAGTACTTC.

The chain is built from TRBV7-9 and TRBJ1-1; possibly TRBD1 for D (5 bases). The CDR3 contains 11 residues. The germline gives CDR1 SEHNR, CDR2 FQNEAQ (reference sequence). V lost 4 bases and J lost 7, with 7 bases in between. CDR3 sequence: CASSSDNEAFF. In nucleotides, the CDR3 is TGTGCCAGCAGCTCGGACAATGAAGCTTTCTTT.